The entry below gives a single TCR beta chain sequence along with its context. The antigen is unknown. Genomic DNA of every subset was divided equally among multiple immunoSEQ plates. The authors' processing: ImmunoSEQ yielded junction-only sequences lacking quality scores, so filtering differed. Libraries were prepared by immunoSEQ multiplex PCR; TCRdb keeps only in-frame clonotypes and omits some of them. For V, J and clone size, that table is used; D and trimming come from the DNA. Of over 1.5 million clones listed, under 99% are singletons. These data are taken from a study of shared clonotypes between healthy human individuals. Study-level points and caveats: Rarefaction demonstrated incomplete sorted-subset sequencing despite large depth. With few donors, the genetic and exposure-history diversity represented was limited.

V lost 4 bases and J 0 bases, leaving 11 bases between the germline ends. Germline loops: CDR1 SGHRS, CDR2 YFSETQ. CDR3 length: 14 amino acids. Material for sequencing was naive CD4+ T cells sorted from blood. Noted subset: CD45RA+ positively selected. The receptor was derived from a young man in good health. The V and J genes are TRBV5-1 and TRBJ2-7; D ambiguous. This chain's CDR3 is CASSTDGASYEQYF. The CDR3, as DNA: TGCGCCAGCAGCACGGACGGAGCCTCCTACGAGCAGTACTTC.